Presented here are 17 T cell receptor beta chains from one specimen sequenced in a study of T cells expressing NK-cell markers. TCRdb re-called the 5' RACE reads; every CDR3 protein appears as one record, without DNA. This specimen shows 500,000 to 700,000 distinct CDR3 sequences; the ten leading clones hold about 3.6%. Sequencing was done on a sample of blood T cells: a sorted CD56 or NKG2C T cell subset, CD4+ or CD8+ T cells, or bulk PBMC T cells (not recorded which). The receptors originated from a man between 18 and 35 years old in good health.

The J gene is TRBJ1-1, the V gene TRBV6-5; TCRdb's D call, TRBD1, is unchecked because there is no DNA. Germline V CDR1 and CDR2: MNHEY, SVGAGI. This CDR3 has 17 amino acids. CDR3 sequence reads: CASSYSRQAVGNTEAFF.

CDR3 loop: CASSIVEGPYEQYF. The V call is TRBV19, the J call TRBJ2-7; TCRdb calls TRBD2, which cannot be checked without DNA. Germline V gene lookup returns CDR1 LNHDA and CDR2 SQIVND (reference sequence). The CDR3 runs to 14 residues.

The chain links TRBV7-9 to TRBJ1-5; no DNA is available, so the TRBD1 call from TCRdb remains unchecked. This CDR3 spans 12 amino acids. Germline CDR1 reads SEHNR; CDR2 reads FQNEAQ (reference sequence). CDR3 sequence: CASQRGGQPQHF.

V and J are TRBV10-3 and TRBJ2-6; TCRdb returns TRBD1, unconfirmable since there is no DNA. The CDR3 length is 15 residues. Germline V gives CDR1 ENHRY, CDR2 SYGVKD. CDR3 residues: CAISATGSGANVLTF.

The chain couples TRBV28 to TRBJ2-7; TCRdb's D gene call, TRBD2, goes unchecked for lack of DNA. Germline V gene data show CDR1 as MDHEN and CDR2 as SYDVKM. The CDR3 consists of 14 residues. CDR3: CASSHRGLTYEQYF.

The chain has TRBV10-1 and TRBJ2-2. Germline V lookup: CDR1 WNHNN, CDR2 SYGVQD (reference sequence). The length of the CDR3 is 13 residues. CDR3 region: CASSESLSGELFF.

The chain uses TRBV7-9 and TRBJ1-2. The CDR3 has 16 amino acids. Germline CDR1 is SEHNR and CDR2 is FQNEAQ (reference sequence). CDR3 loop: CASSLVLRRSNYGYTF.

This rearrangement joins TRBV12-3 or TRBV12-4 to TRBJ2-3. The CDR3 runs 13 residues. CDR3 in amino acids: CASNLVKADTQYF.

V is TRBV9 and J is TRBJ2-1; the D gene TCRdb calls, TRBD1, cannot be checked with no DNA. The CDR3 has 14 residues. Germline CDR1 reads SGDLS; CDR2 reads YYNGEE. The CDR3 spells CASSTTDRFHEQFF.

The chain combines TRBV7-9 with TRBJ2-5; TCRdb names TRBD2, which stays unverified in the absence of DNA. CDR1 and CDR2 from the germline V gene are SEHNR and FQNEAQ (reference sequence). The CDR3 extends over 14 amino acids. The CDR3 reads CASQAGGAKETQYF.

J is TRBJ2-2 and V is TRBV7-8; TCRdb returns TRBD2, unconfirmable since there is no DNA. The germline V gene encodes CDR1 SGHVS and CDR2 FQNEAQ. The CDR3 has 17 amino acids. The CDR3 sequence is CASSLGTSGHNTGELFF.

The rearrangement joins TRBV5-6 to TRBJ2-1; checking the TCRdb D call of TRBD1 is not possible without DNA. CDR3 length equals 12 residues. The V gene's germline CDR1 is SGHDT and CDR2 YYEEEE. The CDR3 protein is CASSLAGGTQFF.

The rearrangement links TRBV15 to TRBJ2-6; the D call of TRBD1 rests on TCRdb alone, since no DNA is present to check it. This CDR3 is built from 18 residues. Germline loops: CDR1 LNHNV, CDR2 YYDKDF (reference sequence). The CDR3 is CATSRVVGAKPGANVLTF. Using reference TRBV15 and TRBJ2-6 for the parts outside the CDR3, the full variable domain is DAMVIQNPRYQVTQFGKPVTLSCSQTLNHNVMYWYQQKSSQAPKLLFHYYDKDFNNEADTPDNFQSRRPNTSFCFLDIRSPGLGDTAMYLCATSRVVGAKPGANVLTFGAGSRLTVL.

The chain couples TRBV4-3 to TRBJ2-7; without DNA, the TCRdb call of TRBD2 cannot be checked. CDR3 length: 17 amino acids. The germline CDR1 and CDR2 sequences are LGHNA and YSLEER. CDR3 protein: CASSQGGGTSGNYEQYF.

The chain is built from TRBV6-6 and TRBJ2-7. Germline V gene lookup returns CDR1 MNHNY and CDR2 SVGAGI (reference sequence). CDR3 length: 13 residues. The CDR3 loop is CASGYSQPYEQYF.

Here the CDR3 reads CSARILSGLATLTDTQYF. The gene calls are TRBV20-1 and TRBJ2-3; without DNA, the TCRdb call of TRBD2 cannot be checked. The CDR3 spans 18 residues. Germline CDR1 reads DFQATT; CDR2 reads SNEGSKA (reference sequence).

This sequence joins TRBV4-2 and TRBJ2-3; there is no DNA to check the TCRdb D call of TRBD1. The germline V gene encodes CDR1 LGHNA and CDR2 YNFKEQ. This CDR3 has 14 amino acids. CDR3 region: CASSPGTRADTQYF.